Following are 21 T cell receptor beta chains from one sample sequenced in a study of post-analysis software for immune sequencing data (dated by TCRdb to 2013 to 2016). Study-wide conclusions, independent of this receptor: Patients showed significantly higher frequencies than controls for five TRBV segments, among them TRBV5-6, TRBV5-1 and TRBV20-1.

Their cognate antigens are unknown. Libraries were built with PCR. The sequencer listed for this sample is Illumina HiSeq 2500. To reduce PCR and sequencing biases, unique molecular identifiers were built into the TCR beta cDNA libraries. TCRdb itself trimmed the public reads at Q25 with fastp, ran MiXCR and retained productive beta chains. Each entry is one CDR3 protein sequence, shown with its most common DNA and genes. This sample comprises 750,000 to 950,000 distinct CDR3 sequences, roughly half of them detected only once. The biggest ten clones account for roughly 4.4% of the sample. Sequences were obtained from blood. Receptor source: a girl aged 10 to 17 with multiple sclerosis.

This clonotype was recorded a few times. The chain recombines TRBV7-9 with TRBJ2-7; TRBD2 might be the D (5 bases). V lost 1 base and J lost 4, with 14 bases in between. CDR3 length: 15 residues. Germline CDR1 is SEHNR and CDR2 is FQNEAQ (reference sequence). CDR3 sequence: CASSLEGRTRYEQYF. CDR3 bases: TGTGCCAGCAGCTTAGAGGGCAGAACTAGATACGAGCAGTACTTC.

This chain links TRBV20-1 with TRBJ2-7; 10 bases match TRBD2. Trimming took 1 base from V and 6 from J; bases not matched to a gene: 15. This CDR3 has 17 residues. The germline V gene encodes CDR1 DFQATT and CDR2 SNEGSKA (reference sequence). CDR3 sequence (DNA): TGCAGTGCTAGAGGATGGGGGACTAGCGATGGGGCAGGCGAGCAGTACTTC. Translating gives CSARGWGTSDGAGEQYF.

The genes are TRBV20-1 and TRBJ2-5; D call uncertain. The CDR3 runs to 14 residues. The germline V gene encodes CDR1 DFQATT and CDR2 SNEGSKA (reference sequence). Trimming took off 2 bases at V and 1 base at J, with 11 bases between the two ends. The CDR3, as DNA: TGCAGTGCTAGACTAGTCGCAACCCAAGAGACCCAGTACTTC. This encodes CSARLVATQETQYF.

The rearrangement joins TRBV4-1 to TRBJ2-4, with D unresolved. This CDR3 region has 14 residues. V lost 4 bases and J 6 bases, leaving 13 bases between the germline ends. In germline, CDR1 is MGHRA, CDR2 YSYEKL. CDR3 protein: CASSPTETINIQYF. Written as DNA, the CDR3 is TGCGCCAGCAGCCCGACTGAGACCATAAACATTCAGTACTTC.

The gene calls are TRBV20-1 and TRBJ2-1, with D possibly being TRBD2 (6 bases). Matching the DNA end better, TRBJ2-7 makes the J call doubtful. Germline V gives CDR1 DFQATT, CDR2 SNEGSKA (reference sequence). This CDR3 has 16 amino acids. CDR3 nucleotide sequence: TGCAGTGCTAGAGATAGCGGATACTACTCCTACAATGAGCAGTACTTC. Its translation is CSARDSGYYSYNEQYF.

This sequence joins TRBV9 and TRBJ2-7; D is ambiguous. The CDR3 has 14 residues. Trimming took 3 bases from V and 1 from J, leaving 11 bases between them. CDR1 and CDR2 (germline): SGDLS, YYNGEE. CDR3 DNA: TGTGCCAGCAGCGGCCCAGGACGGTCCTACGAGCAGTACTTC. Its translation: CASSGPGRSYEQYF.

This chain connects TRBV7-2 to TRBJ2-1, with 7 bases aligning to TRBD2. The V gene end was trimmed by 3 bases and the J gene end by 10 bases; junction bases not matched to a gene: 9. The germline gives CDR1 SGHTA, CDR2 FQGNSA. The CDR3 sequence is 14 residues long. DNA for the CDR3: TGTGCCAGCAGCTTTAGGTCGGGGGGTCGGGAGCAGTTCTTC. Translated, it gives CASSFRSGGREQFF.

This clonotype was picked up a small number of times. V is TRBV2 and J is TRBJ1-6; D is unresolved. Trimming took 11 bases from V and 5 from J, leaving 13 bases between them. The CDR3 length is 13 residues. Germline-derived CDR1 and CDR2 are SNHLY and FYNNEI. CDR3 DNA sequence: TGTGCCCAGTGGTGGGGTGATAATTCACCCCTCCACTTT. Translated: CAQWWGDNSPLHF.

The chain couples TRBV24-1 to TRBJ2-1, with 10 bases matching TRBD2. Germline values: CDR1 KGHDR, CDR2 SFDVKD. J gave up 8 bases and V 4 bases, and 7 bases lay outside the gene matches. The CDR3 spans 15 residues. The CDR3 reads CATSDPALAGDEQFF. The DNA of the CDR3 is TGTGCCACCAGTGACCCCGCCCTAGCGGGAGATGAGCAGTTCTTC.

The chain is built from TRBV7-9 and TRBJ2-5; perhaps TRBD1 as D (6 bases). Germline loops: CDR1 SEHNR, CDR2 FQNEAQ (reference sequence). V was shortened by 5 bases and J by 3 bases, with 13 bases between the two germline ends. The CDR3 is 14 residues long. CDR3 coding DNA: TGTGCCAGCAGCGCCGGACAGCCGAAAGAGACCCAGTACTTC. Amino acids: CASSAGQPKETQYF.

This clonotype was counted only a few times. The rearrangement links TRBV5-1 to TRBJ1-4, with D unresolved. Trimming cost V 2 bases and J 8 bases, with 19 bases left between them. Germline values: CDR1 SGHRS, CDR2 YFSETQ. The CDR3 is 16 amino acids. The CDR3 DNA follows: TGCGCCAGCAGCTTTACCGACCCCGGACGAGAGGAAAAACTGTTTTTT. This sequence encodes CASSFTDPGREEKLFF.

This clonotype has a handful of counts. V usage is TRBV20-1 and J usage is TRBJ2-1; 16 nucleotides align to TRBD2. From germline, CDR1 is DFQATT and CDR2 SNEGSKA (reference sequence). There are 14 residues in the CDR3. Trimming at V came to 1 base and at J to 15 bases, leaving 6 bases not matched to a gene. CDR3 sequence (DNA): TGCAGTGCTAGAGGGGGGACTAGCGGGGGGGCCCCGTTCTTC. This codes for CSARGGTSGGAPFF.

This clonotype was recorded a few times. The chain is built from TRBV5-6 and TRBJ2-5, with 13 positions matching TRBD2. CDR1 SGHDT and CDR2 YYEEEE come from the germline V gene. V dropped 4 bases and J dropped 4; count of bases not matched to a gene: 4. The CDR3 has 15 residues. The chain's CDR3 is CASSELAGGLETQYF. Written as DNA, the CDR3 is TGTGCCAGCAGCGAACTAGCGGGGGGGCTAGAGACCCAGTACTTC. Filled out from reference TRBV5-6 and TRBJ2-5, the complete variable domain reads DAGVTQSPTHLIKTRGQQVTLRCSPKSGHDTVSWYQQALGQGPQFIFQYYEEEERQRGNFPDRFSGHQFPNYSSELNVNALLLGDSALYLCASSELAGGLETQYFGPGTRLLVL.

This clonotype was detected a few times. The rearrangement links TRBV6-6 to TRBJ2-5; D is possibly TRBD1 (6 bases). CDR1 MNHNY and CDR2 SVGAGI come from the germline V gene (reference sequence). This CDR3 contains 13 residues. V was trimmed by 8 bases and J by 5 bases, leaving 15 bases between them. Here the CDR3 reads CASLRGFLETQYF. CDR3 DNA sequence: TGTGCCAGCCTAAGGGGGTTCTTGGAGACCCAGTACTTC.

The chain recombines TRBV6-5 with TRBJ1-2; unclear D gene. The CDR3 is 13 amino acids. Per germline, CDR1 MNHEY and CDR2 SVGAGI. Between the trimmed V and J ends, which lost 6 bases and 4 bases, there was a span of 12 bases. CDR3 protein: CASRKGTPYGYTF. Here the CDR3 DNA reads TGTGCCAGCAGAAAGGGTACCCCCTATGGCTACACCTTC.

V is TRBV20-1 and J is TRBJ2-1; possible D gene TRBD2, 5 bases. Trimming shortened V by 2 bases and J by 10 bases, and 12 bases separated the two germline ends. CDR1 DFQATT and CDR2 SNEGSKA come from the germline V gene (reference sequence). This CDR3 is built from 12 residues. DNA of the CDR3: TGCAGTGCTAGACCAAACCAGCGGGAGCAGTTCTTC. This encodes CSARPNQREQFF.

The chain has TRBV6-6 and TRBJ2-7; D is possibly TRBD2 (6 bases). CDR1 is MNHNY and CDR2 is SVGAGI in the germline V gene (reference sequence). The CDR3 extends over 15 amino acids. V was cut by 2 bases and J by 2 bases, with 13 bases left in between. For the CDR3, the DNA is TGTGCCAGCAGTTACCGGGCTAGCGATACCTACGAGCAGTACTTC. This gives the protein CASSYRASDTYEQYF.

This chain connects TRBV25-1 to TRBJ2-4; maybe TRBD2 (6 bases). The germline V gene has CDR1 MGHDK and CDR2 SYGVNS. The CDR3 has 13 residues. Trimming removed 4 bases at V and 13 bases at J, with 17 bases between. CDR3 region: CASSAGPPGEQYF. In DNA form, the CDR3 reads TGTGCCAGCAGTGCCGGGCCCCCGGGGGAGCAGTACTTC. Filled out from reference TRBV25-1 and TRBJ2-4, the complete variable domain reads EADIYQTPRYLVIGTGKKITLECSQTMGHDKMYWYQQDPGMELHLIHYSYGVNSTEKGDLSSESTVSRIRTEHFPLTLESARPSHTSQYLCASSAGPPGEQYFGAGTRLSVL.

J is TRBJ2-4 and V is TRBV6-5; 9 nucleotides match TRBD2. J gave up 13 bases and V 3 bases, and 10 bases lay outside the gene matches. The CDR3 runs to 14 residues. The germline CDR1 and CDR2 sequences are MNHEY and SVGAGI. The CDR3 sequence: CASSYLAGPHGQYF. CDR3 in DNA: TGTGCCAGCAGTTATCTAGCGGGGCCCCACGGGCAGTACTTC.

CDR3 nucleotides: TGTGCCAGCAGCTTGCTCCAGGGTGTCGTTCAGTACTTC. Its translation: CASSLLQGVVQYF. The V gene is TRBV5-6, the J gene TRBJ2-4; tentatively, D is TRBD1 (5 bases). Per germline, CDR1 SGHDT and CDR2 YYEEEE. This CDR3 comprises 13 residues. Trimming stripped 1 base from V and 11 bases from J, with 13 bases between.

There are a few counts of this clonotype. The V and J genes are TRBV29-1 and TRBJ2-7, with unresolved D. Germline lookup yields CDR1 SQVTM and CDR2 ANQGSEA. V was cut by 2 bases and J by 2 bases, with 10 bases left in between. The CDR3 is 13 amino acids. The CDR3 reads CSVELGRPYEQYF. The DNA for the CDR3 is TGCAGCGTTGAATTGGGCAGACCCTACGAGCAGTACTTC.